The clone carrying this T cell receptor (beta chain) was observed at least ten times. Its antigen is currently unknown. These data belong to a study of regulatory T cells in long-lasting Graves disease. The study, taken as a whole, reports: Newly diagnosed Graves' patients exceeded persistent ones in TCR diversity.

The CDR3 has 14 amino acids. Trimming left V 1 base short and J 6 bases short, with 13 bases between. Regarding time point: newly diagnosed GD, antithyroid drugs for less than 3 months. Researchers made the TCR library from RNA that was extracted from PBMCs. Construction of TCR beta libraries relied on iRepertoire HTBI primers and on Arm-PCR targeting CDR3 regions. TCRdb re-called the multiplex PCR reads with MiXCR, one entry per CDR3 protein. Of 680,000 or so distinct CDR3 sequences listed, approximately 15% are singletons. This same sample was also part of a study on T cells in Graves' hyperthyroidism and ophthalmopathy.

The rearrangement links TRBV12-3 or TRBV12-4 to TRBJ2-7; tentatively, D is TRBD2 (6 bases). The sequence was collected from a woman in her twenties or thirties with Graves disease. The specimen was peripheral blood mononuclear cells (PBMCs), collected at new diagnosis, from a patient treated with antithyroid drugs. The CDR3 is CASSLDLPGGEQYF. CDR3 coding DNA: TGTGCCAGCAGTTTAGATCTCCCCGGGGGCGAGCAGTACTTC.